Listed below are T cell receptor beta chains from one sample, sequenced in a study of T cell changes during pregnancy in multiple sclerosis. Data came from immunoSEQ multiplex PCR; TCRdb stores just in-frame clones and leaves some out. The sample consists of about 51,000 clones, 85% to 95% of them appearing once. The source was CD4+ T cells from peripheral blood mononuclear cells, collected in the second trimester of pregnancy. All receptors derive from a female donor with multiple sclerosis, enrolled in a pregnancy study. Each CDR3 is given with its conserved first and last residue. The D gene is left open where the match is weak. Rows may omit the clone size; those that give it use once, few, many or a size class.

v_gene,abundance,d_gene,j_gene,len,CDR3nt,CDR3aa
TRBV6-5,NA,TRBD1,TRBJ1-2,13,TGTGCCAGTGGACAGGGCACTACCTATGGCTACACCTTC,CASGQGTTYGYTF
TRBV9,NA,TRBD1,TRBJ1-6,14,TGTGCCAGCAGCCTCGGGACAGATAATTCACCCCTCCACTTT,CASSLGTDNSPLHF
TRBV6-1,NA,NA,TRBJ2-2,13,TGTGCCAGCAGTCCCCACAGGGCCGGGGAGCTGTTTTTT,CASSPHRAGELFF
TRBV6-1,NA,TRBD2,TRBJ2-7,17,TGTGCCAGCAGTGAATTCTGGACTAGCGGGGGGGCCGACGAGCAGTACTTC,CASSEFWTSGGADEQYF
TRBV30,NA,NA,TRBJ2-7,12,TGTGCCTGGAGTGGACTGCCCTACGAGCAGTACTTC,CAWSGLPYEQYF
TRBV29-1,NA,TRBD1,TRBJ2-2,15,TGCAGCGTCGTACCGGGACAGGCCCACACCGGGGAGCTGTTTTTT,CSVVPGQAHTGELFF
TRBV7-9,NA,NA,TRBJ1-5,15,TGTGCCAGCAGCCCCGGGGGGGGATCCGGTCAGCCCCAGCATTTT,CASSPGGGSGQPQHF
TRBV19,NA,TRBD1,TRBJ2-3,14,TGTGCCAGTAGTATCGACAGGGTTACAGATACGCAGTATTTT,CASSIDRVTDTQYF
TRBV7-9,NA,TRBD1,TRBJ1-2,15,TGTGCCAGCAGCTGGGGACAGAACCCTAACTATGGCTACACCTTC,CASSWGQNPNYGYTF
TRBV5-1,NA,TRBD2,TRBJ2-7,18,TGCGCCAGCAGCTTGGACCGACTAGCGGGGGATCCTCTCTACGAGCAGTACTTC,CASSLDRLAGDPLYEQYF
TRBV30,NA,TRBD2,TRBJ2-1,15,TGTGCCTGGGGCGCTTCGAGCGGGGTGATTAATGAGCAGTTCTTC,CAWGASSGVINEQFF
TRBV11-2,NA,NA,TRBJ2-3,15,TGTGCCAGTTCGAGCGACAGACCTAGCACAGATACGCAGTATTTT,CASSSDRPSTDTQYF
TRBV6-5,NA,TRBD2,TRBJ2-1,13,TGTGCCAGCAGGCGACTAGCGGGGGGGCCCGCGTTCTTC,CASRRLAGGPAFF
TRBV4-3,NA,NA,TRBJ2-3,16,TGCGCCAGCAGCCACGGGGGAAGAGGTGTCACAGATACGCAGTATTTT,CASSHGGRGVTDTQYF
TRBV29-1,NA,TRBD1,TRBJ1-5,19,TGCAGCGTTGGTCCCTATCCAACCCCGAACAGGGGACTCAATCAGCCCCAGCATTTT,CSVGPYPTPNRGLNQPQHF
TRBV15,NA,NA,TRBJ2-3,14,TGTGCCACCTCCCTTGGCGGGGCCACAGATACGCAGTATTTT,CATSLGGATDTQYF
TRBV4-2,NA,TRBD1,TRBJ1-1,17,TGTGCCAGCAGCCAAGGGCTCCTGACAGGGGGAGACACTGAAGCTTTCTTT,CASSQGLLTGGDTEAFF
TRBV18,once,NA,TRBJ1-2,15,TGTGCCAGCTCACTAGGTTTCTTGGGGGCGAGTGGCTACACCTTC,CASSLGFLGASGYTF
TRBV5-6,NA,TRBD2,TRBJ2-4,19,TGTGCCAGCAGCCAGCCGGGACTAGCGGGGGGGCGAGCCAAAAACATTCAGTACTTC,CASSQPGLAGGRAKNIQYF
TRBV11-1,NA,NA,TRBJ1-2,14,TGTGCCAGCAGCCGCTCCCAGGGGACCTATGGCTACACCTTC,CASSRSQGTYGYTF
TRBV7-9,NA,TRBD1,TRBJ1-1,15,TGTGCCAGCAGCTCGTGGACAGGGCTGGACACTGAAGCTTTCTTT,CASSSWTGLDTEAFF
TRBV5-1,NA,NA,TRBJ2-3,16,TGCGCCAGCAGCCCCCATGGGGCGTCCCCCACAGATACGCAGTATTTT,CASSPHGASPTDTQYF
TRBV7-9,NA,TRBD2,TRBJ2-7,15,TGTGCCAGCAGCTTGGCGGCGGGGGGGCGGGTCGAGCAGTACTTC,CASSLAAGGRVEQYF
TRBV28,NA,NA,TRBJ2-2,13,TGTGCCAGCTGGGCCAGAACCACCGGGGAGCTGTTTTTT,CASWARTTGELFF
TRBV9,NA,TRBD1,TRBJ2-7,14,TGTGCCAGCAGCGCGGGACAGGGTTTGTTCGAGCAGTACTTC,CASSAGQGLFEQYF
TRBV27,NA,NA,TRBJ2-2,15,TGTGCCAGCAGCCCATGGACAGACAACACCGGGGAGCTGTTTTTT,CASSPWTDNTGELFF
TRBV5-1,few,NA,TRBJ1-2,14,TGCGCCAGCAGCCCCATGCGGGACTCCTATGGCTACACCTTC,CASSPMRDSYGYTF
TRBV9,NA,NA,TRBJ2-7,11,TGTGCCAGCAGGGAGAGGTACGAGCAGTACTTC,CASRERYEQYF
TRBV18,NA,NA,TRBJ1-2,15,TGTGCCAGCTCACCACTCGCGTATCAAGATGAAGGCTACACCTTC,CASSPLAYQDEGYTF
TRBV9,NA,TRBD1,TRBJ1-6,14,TGTGCCAGCAGCGTAGGACAGGGGGCTTCACCCCTCCACTTT,CASSVGQGASPLHF